This entry is about one T cell receptor beta chain. V lost 4 bases, J lost 4 bases, and 9 bases lay in between. Germline V gene lookup returns CDR1 SGHRS and CDR2 YFSETQ. CDR3 length: 13 residues. The sample originates from a study of coeliac disease. Measured with immunoSEQ multiplex PCR; TCRdb has only the in-frame clones, and not every one. Of about 6,500 clones listed, 55% to 65% were seen once; the top ten hold approximately 21%. Sequencing used lymphocytes from the gut lamina propria. This receptor was identified in a man aged 60 to 75 with celiac disease on a gluten-free diet. The rearrangement links TRBV5-1 to TRBJ2-1, with D perhaps matching TRBD1 (5 bases). As DNA, the CDR3 is TGCGCCAGCAGCGGAAGGGGTTACAATGAGCAGTTCTTC. Its protein product is CASSGRGYNEQFF.